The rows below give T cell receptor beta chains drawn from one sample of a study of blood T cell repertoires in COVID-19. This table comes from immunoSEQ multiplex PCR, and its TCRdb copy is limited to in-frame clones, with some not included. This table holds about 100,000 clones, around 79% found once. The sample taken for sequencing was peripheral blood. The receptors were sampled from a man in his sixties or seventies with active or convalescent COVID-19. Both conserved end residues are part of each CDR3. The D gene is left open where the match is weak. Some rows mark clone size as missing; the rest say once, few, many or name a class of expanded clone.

cdr3_nt: TGTGCCAGCAGCCCCCGGGACTTGAACGAGCAGTTCTTC; cdr3_aa: CASSPRDLNEQFF; j_call: TRBJ2-1; d_call: -; clone_size: -; v_call: TRBV9
cdr3_nt: TGTGCCTGGAGTAGGGGGCACGGGGAGCTGTTTTTT; cdr3_aa: CAWSRGHGELFF; j_call: TRBJ2-2; d_call: TRBD1; clone_size: -; v_call: TRBV30
cdr3_nt: TGTGCCAGCAGTTTTGGAGGCAGCGGGAGAAGGTCGGTTATTGAGCAGTTCTTC; cdr3_aa: CASSFGGSGRRSVIEQFF; j_call: TRBJ2-1; d_call: TRBD2; clone_size: -; v_call: TRBV27
cdr3_nt: TGTGCCAGCAGCTTAGCGCTGACAACAAACAATGAGCAGTTCTTC; cdr3_aa: CASSLALTTNNEQFF; j_call: TRBJ2-1; d_call: -; clone_size: -; v_call: TRBV7-9
cdr3_nt: TGTGCCAGCAGCCCCCTACAGGTCGACTACACTGAAGCTTTCTTT; cdr3_aa: CASSPLQVDYTEAFF; j_call: TRBJ1-1; d_call: -; clone_size: -; v_call: TRBV6-5
cdr3_nt: TGTGCCAGTAGGAGGAGCGGGGGAGGAAACACCGGGGAGCTGTTTTTT; cdr3_aa: CASRRSGGGNTGELFF; j_call: TRBJ2-2; d_call: TRBD2; clone_size: -; v_call: TRBV19
cdr3_nt: TGTGCCAGCAGCCTCCGACATCGGAACACTGAAGCTTTCTTT; cdr3_aa: CASSLRHRNTEAFF; j_call: TRBJ1-1; d_call: -; clone_size: -; v_call: TRBV3-1/TRBV3-2
cdr3_nt: TGTGCCAGCAGCTGGACAGGGGGTAATTCACCCCTCCACTTT; cdr3_aa: CASSWTGGNSPLHF; j_call: TRBJ1-6; d_call: TRBD1; clone_size: once; v_call: TRBV3-1/TRBV3-2
cdr3_nt: TGTGCCAGCACCCGGGACAGGGGATGGGACACTGAAGCTTTCTTT; cdr3_aa: CASTRDRGWDTEAFF; j_call: TRBJ1-1; d_call: TRBD1; clone_size: -; v_call: TRBV7-9
cdr3_nt: TGCGCCAGCAGCGGAGGGGCCACCCTTGAAGAGACCCAGTACTTC; cdr3_aa: CASSGGATLEETQYF; j_call: TRBJ2-5; d_call: -; clone_size: -; v_call: TRBV5-1
cdr3_nt: TGTGCCAGCACCGGGACAGGGTACAATGAGCAGTTCTTC; cdr3_aa: CASTGTGYNEQFF; j_call: TRBJ2-1; d_call: TRBD1; clone_size: -; v_call: TRBV2
cdr3_nt: TGCAGCGTTGAAATATTATCCAAAAACATTCAGTACTTC; cdr3_aa: CSVEILSKNIQYF; j_call: TRBJ2-4; d_call: -; clone_size: -; v_call: TRBV29-1
cdr3_nt: TGTGCCAGCAGTTCGCAGGGGCCGTATGGCTACACCTTC; cdr3_aa: CASSSQGPYGYTF; j_call: TRBJ1-2; d_call: -; clone_size: -; v_call: TRBV28
cdr3_nt: TGTGCCAGCAGTGACCGCAGGGGCAATCAGCCCCAGCATTTT; cdr3_aa: CASSDRRGNQPQHF; j_call: TRBJ1-5; d_call: -; clone_size: -; v_call: TRBV2
cdr3_nt: TGCGCCAGCAGCTTTGCCGGGGCTGAAGCTTTCTTT; cdr3_aa: CASSFAGAEAFF; j_call: TRBJ1-1; d_call: -; clone_size: -; v_call: TRBV5-1
cdr3_nt: TGTGCCACCAGCAGAGATCGACAGGGCCCGTGGGGCTACACCTTC; cdr3_aa: CATSRDRQGPWGYTF; j_call: TRBJ1-2; d_call: TRBD1; clone_size: -; v_call: TRBV15
cdr3_nt: TGTGCCAGCAGCCACTCTGATCCCCAGACCCAGTACTTC; cdr3_aa: CASSHSDPQTQYF; j_call: TRBJ2-5; d_call: -; clone_size: few; v_call: TRBV5-4
cdr3_nt: TGTGCCACCAGTGATCCTAGCGGGAGTGGAGAGACCCAGTACTTC; cdr3_aa: CATSDPSGSGETQYF; j_call: TRBJ2-5; d_call: TRBD2; clone_size: -; v_call: TRBV24-1
cdr3_nt: TGTGCCAGTAGAGACAGGCTAGCCAAAAACATTCAGTACTTC; cdr3_aa: CASRDRLAKNIQYF; j_call: TRBJ2-4; d_call: -; clone_size: once; v_call: TRBV19
cdr3_nt: TGTGCCAGCAGCCAACCAGGGGACGGGACGGTATGGGCTTTCTTT; cdr3_aa: CASSQPGDGTVWAFF; j_call: TRBJ1-1; d_call: -; clone_size: -; v_call: TRBV3-1/TRBV3-2
cdr3_nt: TGCGCCAGCAGTCAGAGTCTAGCGGGGTCAGGGGAGCAGTACTTC; cdr3_aa: CASSQSLAGSGEQYF; j_call: TRBJ2-7; d_call: TRBD2; clone_size: -; v_call: TRBV5-1
cdr3_nt: TGTGCCAGTACTTCTATTGTGCGGGGTGTAGATACGCAGTATTTT; cdr3_aa: CASTSIVRGVDTQYF; j_call: TRBJ2-3; d_call: -; clone_size: once; v_call: TRBV19
cdr3_nt: TGCGCCAGCAGCTTGGCCGCGACAAATCCCCACGAGCAGTACTTC; cdr3_aa: CASSLAATNPHEQYF; j_call: TRBJ2-7; d_call: -; clone_size: -; v_call: TRBV5-1
cdr3_nt: TGTGCCAGCTCACCTCCTAGACTGGACTCTGGAAACACCATATATTTT; cdr3_aa: CASSPPRLDSGNTIYF; j_call: TRBJ1-3; d_call: -; clone_size: -; v_call: TRBV18
cdr3_nt: TGTGCCAGCAGTATATTCGATGAGCAGTTCTTC; cdr3_aa: CASSIFDEQFF; j_call: TRBJ2-1; d_call: -; clone_size: -; v_call: TRBV6-2/TRBV6-3
cdr3_nt: TGTGCCAGCAGCCCTACAGGGAACTATGGCTACACCTTC; cdr3_aa: CASSPTGNYGYTF; j_call: TRBJ1-2; d_call: -; clone_size: -; v_call: TRBV3-1/TRBV3-2
cdr3_nt: TGTGCCAGCAGTTACTCGATGGAGACTGAAGCTTTCTTT; cdr3_aa: CASSYSMETEAFF; j_call: TRBJ1-1; d_call: -; clone_size: once; v_call: TRBV6-6